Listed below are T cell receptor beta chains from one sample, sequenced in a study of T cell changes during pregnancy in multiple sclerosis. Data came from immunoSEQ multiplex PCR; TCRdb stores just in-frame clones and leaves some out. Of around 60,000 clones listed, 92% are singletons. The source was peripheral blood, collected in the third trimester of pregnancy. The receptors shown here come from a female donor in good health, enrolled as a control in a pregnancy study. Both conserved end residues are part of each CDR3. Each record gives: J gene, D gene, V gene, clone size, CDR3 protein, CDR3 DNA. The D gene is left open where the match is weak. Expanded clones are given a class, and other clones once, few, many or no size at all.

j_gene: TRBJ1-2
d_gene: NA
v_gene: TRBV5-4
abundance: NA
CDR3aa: CVSSRDFGYTF
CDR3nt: TGTGTCAGCAGTCGGGACTTTGGCTACACCTTC

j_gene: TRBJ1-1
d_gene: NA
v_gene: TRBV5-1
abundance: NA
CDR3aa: CASSLVVGGPNTEAFF
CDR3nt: TGCGCCAGCAGCTTGGTTGTGGGGGGGCCGAACACTGAAGCTTTCTTT

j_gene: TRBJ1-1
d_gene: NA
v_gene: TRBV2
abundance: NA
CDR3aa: CASSQWGGRPEAFF
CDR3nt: TGTGCCAGCAGCCAATGGGGGGGCAGACCTGAAGCTTTCTTT

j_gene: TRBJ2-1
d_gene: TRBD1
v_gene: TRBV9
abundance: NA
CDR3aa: CASSADRVRDNEQFF
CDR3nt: TGTGCCAGCAGCGCTGACAGGGTAAGGGACAATGAGCAGTTCTTC

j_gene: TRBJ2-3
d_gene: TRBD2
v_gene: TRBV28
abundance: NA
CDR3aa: CASSYPGTSGRGDTQYF
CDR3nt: TGTGCCAGCAGCTATCCCGGGACTAGCGGGAGGGGAGATACGCAGTATTTT

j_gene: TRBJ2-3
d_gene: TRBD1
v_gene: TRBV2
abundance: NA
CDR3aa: CASSADRGPDTQYF
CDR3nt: TGTGCCAGCAGCGCAGACAGGGGCCCAGATACGCAGTATTTT

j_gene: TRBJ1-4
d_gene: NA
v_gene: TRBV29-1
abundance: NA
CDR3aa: CSVILTAQGEKLFF
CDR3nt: TGCAGCGTGATCCTTACAGCCCAGGGTGAAAAACTGTTTTTT

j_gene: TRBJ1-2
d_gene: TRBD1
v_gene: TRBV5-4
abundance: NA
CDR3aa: CASSPTGTRNGYTF
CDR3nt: TGTGCCAGCAGCCCGACAGGGACCCGCAATGGCTACACCTTC

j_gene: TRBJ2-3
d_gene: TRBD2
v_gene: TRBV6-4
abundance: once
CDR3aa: CASSDGVAGEKPDTQYF
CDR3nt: TGTGCCAGCAGTGACGGTGTAGCGGGAGAGAAGCCAGATACGCAGTATTTT

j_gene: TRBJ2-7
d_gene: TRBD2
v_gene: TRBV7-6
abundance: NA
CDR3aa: CASSLSGGGYEQYF
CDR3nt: TGTGCCAGCAGCCTAAGCGGGGGGGGATACGAGCAGTACTTC

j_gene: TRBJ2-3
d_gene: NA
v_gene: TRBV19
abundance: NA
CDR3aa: CASSSRGSADTQYF
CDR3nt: TGTGCCAGTAGTTCTAGGGGGTCCGCAGATACGCAGTATTTT

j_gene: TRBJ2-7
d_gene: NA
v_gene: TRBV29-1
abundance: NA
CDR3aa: CSVEDGRNRGEQYF
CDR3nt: TGCAGCGTTGAGGACGGGCGAAATCGGGGCGAGCAGTACTTC

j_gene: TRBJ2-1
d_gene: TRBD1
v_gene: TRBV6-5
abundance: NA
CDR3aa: CASRKTGLDEQFF
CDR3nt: TGTGCCAGCAGGAAGACAGGGCTCGATGAGCAGTTCTTC

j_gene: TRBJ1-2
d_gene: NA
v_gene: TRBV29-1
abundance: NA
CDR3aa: CSVESRVGYTF
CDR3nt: TGCAGCGTGGAATCCAGGGTTGGCTACACCTTC

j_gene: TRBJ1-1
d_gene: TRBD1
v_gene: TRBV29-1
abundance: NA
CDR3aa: CSVVGDREGEAFF
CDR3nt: TGCAGCGTTGTAGGGGACAGGGAAGGTGAAGCTTTCTTT

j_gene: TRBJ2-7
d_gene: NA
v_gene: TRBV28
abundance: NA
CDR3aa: CASSRSYEQYF
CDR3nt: TGTGCCAGCAGTCGCTCCTACGAGCAGTACTTC

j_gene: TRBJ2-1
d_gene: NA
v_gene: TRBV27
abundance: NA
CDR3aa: CASSSRGYGQFF
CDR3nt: TGTGCCAGCAGTTCCAGGGGATATGGGCAGTTCTTC

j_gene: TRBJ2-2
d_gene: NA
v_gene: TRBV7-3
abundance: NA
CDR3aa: CASSSSYTGELFF
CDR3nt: TGTGCCAGCAGCTCTTCGTACACCGGGGAGCTGTTTTTT

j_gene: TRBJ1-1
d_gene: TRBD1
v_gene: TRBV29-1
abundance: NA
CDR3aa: CSVERAGGHTEAFF
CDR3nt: TGCAGCGTTGAAAGGGCAGGGGGGCACACTGAAGCTTTCTTT

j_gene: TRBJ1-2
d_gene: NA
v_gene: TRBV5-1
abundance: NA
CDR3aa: CASSFLPDNYGYTF
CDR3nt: TGCGCCAGCAGCTTTCTGCCAGATAACTATGGCTACACCTTC

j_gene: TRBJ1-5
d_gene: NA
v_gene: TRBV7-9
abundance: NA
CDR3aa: CASSPVLQGMRNQPQHF
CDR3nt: TGTGCCAGCAGCCCGGTTTTACAGGGCATGCGCAATCAGCCCCAGCATTTT

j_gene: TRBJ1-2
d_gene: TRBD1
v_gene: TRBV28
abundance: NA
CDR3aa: CASSLPGQGNPYTF
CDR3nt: TGTGCCAGCAGTCTTCCGGGACAGGGCAATCCCTACACCTTC

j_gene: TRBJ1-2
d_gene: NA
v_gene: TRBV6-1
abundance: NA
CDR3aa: CASSEIDSEDGYTF
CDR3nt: TGTGCCAGCAGTGAAATCGACTCAGAGGATGGCTACACCTTC

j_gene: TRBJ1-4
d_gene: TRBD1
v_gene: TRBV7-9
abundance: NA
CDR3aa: CASSPLSGQGSWASEKLFF
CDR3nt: TGTGCCAGCAGCCCGCTCTCGGGACAGGGGTCTTGGGCGAGTGAAAAACTGTTTTTT

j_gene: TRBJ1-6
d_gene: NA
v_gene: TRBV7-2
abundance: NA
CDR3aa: CASRLGGHNSPLHF
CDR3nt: TGTGCCAGCAGGTTAGGGGGGCACAACTCACCCCTCCACTTT

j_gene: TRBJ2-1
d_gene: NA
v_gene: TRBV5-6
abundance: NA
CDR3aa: CASSLVSGDRNEQFF
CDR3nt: TGTGCCAGCAGCTTGGTATCGGGGGACCGCAATGAGCAGTTCTTC

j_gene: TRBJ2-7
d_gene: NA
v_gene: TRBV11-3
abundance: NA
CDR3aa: CASSKGAAEQYF
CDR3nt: TGTGCCAGCAGCAAGGGAGCTGCGGAGCAGTACTTC

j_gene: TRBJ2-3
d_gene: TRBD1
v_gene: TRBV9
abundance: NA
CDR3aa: CATSLQGGTDTQYF
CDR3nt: TGTGCCACCTCCTTACAGGGGGGAACAGATACGCAGTATTTT

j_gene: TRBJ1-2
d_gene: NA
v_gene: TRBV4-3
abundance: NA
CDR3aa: CASSQDGGVGGYTF
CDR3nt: TGCGCCAGCAGCCAAGATGGAGGGGTTGGAGGCTACACCTTC

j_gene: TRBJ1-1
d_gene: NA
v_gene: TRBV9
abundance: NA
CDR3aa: CASSVVTGWHTEAFF
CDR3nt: TGTGCCAGCAGCGTAGTTACAGGGTGGCACACTGAAGCTTTCTTT

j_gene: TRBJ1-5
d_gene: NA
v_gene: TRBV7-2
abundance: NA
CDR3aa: CASSFVNSTFQPQHF
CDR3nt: TGTGCCAGCAGCTTCGTCAATTCTACCTTTCAGCCCCAGCATTTT

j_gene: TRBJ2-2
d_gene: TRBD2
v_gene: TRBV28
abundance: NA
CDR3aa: CASSPGLAGSGELFF
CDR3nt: TGTGCCAGCAGTCCGGGACTAGCGGGATCCGGGGAGCTGTTTTTT

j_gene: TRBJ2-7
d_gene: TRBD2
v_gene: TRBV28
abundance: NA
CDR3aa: CASRTYGGGLRYEQYF
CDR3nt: TGTGCCAGCAGGACGTATGGCGGGGGGCTTCGCTACGAGCAGTACTTC

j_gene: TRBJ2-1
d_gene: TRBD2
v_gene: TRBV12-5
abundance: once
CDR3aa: CASGLVRVSGRGFLGDEQFF
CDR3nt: TGTGCTAGTGGTTTGGTAAGGGTTAGCGGGAGGGGTTTTTTGGGTGATGAGCAGTTCTTC

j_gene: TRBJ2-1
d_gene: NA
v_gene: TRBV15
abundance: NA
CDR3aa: CATGGDLAGDNNEQFF
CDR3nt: TGTGCCACGGGGGGCGATCTGGCGGGAGATAACAATGAGCAGTTCTTC

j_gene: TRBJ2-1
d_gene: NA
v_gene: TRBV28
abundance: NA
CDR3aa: CASSPLLGSANEQFF
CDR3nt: TGTGCCAGCAGCCCCTTACTGGGGAGTGCCAATGAGCAGTTCTTC

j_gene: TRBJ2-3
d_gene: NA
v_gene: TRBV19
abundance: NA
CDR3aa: CASSIDPFTDTQYF
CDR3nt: TGTGCCAGTAGTATAGATCCGTTTACAGATACGCAGTATTTT

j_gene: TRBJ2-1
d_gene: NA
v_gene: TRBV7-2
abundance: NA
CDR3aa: CASSPNVGGASYNEQFF
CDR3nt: TGTGCCAGCAGCCCGAACGTCGGGGGAGCCTCCTACAATGAGCAGTTCTTC

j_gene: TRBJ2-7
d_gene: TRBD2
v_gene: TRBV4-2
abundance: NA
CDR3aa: CASSQEGGLAGSYEQYF
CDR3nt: TGTGCCAGCAGCCAGGAAGGGGGACTAGCGGGGTCCTACGAGCAGTACTTC

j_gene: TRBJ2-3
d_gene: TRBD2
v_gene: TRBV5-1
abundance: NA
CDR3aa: CASSLQQRGGTDTQYF
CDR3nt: TGCGCCAGCAGCTTGCAACAGCGGGGGGGGACAGATACGCAGTATTTT

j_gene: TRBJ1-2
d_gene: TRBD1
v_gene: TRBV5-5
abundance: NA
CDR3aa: CASTAGQGVDGYTF
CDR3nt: TGTGCCAGCACGGCAGGACAGGGGGTAGATGGCTACACCTTC

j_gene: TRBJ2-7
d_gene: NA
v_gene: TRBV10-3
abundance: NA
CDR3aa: CAISFEYEQYF
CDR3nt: TGTGCCATCAGTTTCGAGTACGAGCAGTACTTC

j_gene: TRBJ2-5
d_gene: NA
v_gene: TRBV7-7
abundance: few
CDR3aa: CASSPRGGETQYF
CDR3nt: TGTGCCAGCAGCCCAAGGGGGGGAGAGACCCAGTACTTC

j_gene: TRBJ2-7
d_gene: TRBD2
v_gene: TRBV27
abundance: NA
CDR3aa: CASRPDGTSGYEQYF
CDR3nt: TGTGCCAGCAGGCCCGACGGGACTAGCGGCTACGAGCAGTACTTC

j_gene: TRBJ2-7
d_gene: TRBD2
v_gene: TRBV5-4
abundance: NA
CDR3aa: CASSDPSGSYEQYF
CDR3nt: TGTGCCAGCAGCGATCCTAGCGGTTCCTACGAGCAGTACTTC

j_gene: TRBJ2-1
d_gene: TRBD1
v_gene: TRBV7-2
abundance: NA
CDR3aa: CASSQRTGDNEQFF
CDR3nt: TGTGCCAGCAGCCAACGGACAGGGGACAATGAGCAGTTCTTC

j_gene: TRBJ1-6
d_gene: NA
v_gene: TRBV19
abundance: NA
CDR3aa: CASSYQLPYNSPLHF
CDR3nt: TGTGCCAGTAGTTACCAGTTACCCTATAATTCACCCCTCCACTTT